This entry describes one TCR beta chain. The data stem from a study of blood T cell repertoires in COVID-19. Method: immunoSEQ multiplex PCR; TCRdb's copy keeps in-frame clones and lacks some. This sample has around 130,000 clones; over 75% occur once, and the top ten carry 2.5% to 3%. Germline V gene lookup returns CDR1 SGDLS and CDR2 YYNGEE. This CDR3 spans 13 amino acids. The V segment lost 4 bases and the J segment 4 bases; nucleotides outside the gene matches: 4. Sequenced material: peripheral blood. V usage is TRBV9 and J usage is TRBJ2-5; 7 nucleotides align to TRBD1. The TCR originated in a man in his forties or fifties with acute or convalescent COVID-19. CDR3 DNA sequence: TGTGCCAGCAGCACAACAGGGGCAGAGACCCAGTACTTC. Translating gives CASSTTGAETQYF.